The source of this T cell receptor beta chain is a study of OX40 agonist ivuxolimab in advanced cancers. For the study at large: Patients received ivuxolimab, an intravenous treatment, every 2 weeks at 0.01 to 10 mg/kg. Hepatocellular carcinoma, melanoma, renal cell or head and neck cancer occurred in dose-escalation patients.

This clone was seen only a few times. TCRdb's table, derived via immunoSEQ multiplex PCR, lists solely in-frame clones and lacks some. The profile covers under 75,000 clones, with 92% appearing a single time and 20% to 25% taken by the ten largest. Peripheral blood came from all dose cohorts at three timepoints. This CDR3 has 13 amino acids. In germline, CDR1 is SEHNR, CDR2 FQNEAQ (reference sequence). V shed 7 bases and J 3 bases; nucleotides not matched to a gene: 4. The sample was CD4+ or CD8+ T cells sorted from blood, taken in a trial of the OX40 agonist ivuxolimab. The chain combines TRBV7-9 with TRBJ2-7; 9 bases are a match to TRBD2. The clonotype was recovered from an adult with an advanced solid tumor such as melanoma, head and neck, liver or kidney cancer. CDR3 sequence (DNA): TGTGCCAGCATCCGGACTAGCGACTACGAGCAGTACTTC. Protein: CASIRTSDYEQYF.